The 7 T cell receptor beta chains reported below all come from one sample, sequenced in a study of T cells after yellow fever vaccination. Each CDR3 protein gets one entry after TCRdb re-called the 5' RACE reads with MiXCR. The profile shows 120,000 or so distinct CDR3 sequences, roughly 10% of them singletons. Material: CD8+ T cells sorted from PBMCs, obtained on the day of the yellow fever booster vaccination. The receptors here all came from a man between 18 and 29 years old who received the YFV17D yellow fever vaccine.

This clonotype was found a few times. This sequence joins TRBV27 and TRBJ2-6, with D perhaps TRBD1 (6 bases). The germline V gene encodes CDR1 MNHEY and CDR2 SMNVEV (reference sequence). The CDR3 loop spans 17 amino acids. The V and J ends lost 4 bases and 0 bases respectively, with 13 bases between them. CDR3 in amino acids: CASSSGTPISGANVLTF. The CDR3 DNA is TGTGCCAGCAGTTCGGGGACACCTATCTCTGGGGCCAACGTCCTGACTTTC. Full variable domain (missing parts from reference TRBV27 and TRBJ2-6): EAQVTQNPRYLITVTGKKLTVTCSQNMNHEYMSWYRQDPGLGLRQIYYSMNVEVTDKGDVPEGYKVSRKEKRNFPLILESPSPNQTSLYFCASSSGTPISGANVLTFGAGSRLTVL.

The CDR3 spells CASSPAAEGEQYV. The DNA of the CDR3 is TGTGCCAGCAGCCCCGCGGCAGAAGGCGAGCAGTACGTC. The chain joins TRBV13 to TRBJ2-7; D remains unclear. Germline V gene sequence: CDR1 PRHDT, CDR2 FYEKMQ (reference sequence). Trimming removed 5 bases at V and 6 bases at J, with 14 bases between. The CDR3 extends over 13 amino acids.

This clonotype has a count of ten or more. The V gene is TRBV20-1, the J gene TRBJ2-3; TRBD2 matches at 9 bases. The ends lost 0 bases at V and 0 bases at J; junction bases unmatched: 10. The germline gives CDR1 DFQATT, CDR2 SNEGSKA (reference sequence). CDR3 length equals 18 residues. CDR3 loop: CSAREITSGGLSTDTQYF. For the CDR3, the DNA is TGCAGTGCTAGAGAAATTACCAGCGGGGGGCTGAGCACAGATACGCAGTATTTT.

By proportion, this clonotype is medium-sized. CDR3 coding DNA: TGCGCCAGCAGCTTGGGCAGCCTACACACCTTC. This gives the protein CASSLGSLHTF. The V call is TRBV5-1, the J call TRBJ1-2, with D uncertain. There are 11 residues in the CDR3. V was trimmed by 0 bases and J by 12 bases, leaving 9 bases between them. Germline V gene data show CDR1 as SGHRS and CDR2 as YFSETQ.

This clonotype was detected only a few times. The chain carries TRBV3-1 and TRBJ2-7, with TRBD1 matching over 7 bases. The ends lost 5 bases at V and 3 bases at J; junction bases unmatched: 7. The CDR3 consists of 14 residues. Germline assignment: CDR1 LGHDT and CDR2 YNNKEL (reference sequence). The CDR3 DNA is TGTGCCAGCAGCTCTCGACAGGGAAGCTACGAGCAGTACTTC. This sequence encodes CASSSRQGSYEQYF.

Here the CDR3 DNA reads TGTGCCAGCTTTACCGGGGAAGAAGCTTTCTTT. This codes for CASFTGEEAFF. V is TRBV11-2 and J is TRBJ1-1; D unclear. V was cut by 8 bases and J by 8 bases, with 12 bases left in between. The CDR3 has 11 residues. CDR1 is SGHAT and CDR2 is FQNNGV in the germline V gene. Drawing the rest from reference TRBV11-2 and TRBJ1-1, the complete variable domain is EAGVAQSPRYKIIEKRQSVAFWCNPISGHATLYWYQQILGQGPKLLIQFQNNGVVDDSQLPKDRFSAERLKGVDSTLKIQPAKLEDSAVYLCASFTGEEAFFGQGTRLTVV.

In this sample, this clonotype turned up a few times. CDR3 region: CASSLWVSSYNEQFF. CDR3 nucleotides: TGTGCCAGCAGCTTATGGGTGAGCTCCTACAATGAGCAGTTCTTC. The rearrangement links TRBV7-9 to TRBJ2-1; D uncertain. This CDR3 has 15 residues. Germline-derived CDR1 and CDR2 are SEHNR and FQNEAQ (reference sequence). V was cut by 2 bases and J by 0 bases, with 8 bases left in between.